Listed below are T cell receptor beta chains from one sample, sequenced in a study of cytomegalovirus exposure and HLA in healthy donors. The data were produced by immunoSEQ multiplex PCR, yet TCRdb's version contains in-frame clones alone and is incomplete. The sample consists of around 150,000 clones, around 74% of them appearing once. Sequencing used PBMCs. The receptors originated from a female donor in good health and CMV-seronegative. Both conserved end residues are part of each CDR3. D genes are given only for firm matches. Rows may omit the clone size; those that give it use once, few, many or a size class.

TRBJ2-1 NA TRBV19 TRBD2 CASSTRRLAGVGVPYNEQFF TGTGCCAGTAGTACTAGGCGACTAGCGGGAGTCGGGGTTCCCTACAATGAGCAGTTCTTC
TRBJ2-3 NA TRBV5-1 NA CASRDGGGTDTQYF TGCGCCAGCAGGGACGGGGGAGGCACAGATACGCAGTATTTT
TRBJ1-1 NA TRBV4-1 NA CASSQVNRNTEAFF TGCGCCAGCAGCCAAGTGAACAGGAACACTGAAGCTTTCTTT
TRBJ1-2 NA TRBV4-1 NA CASSQDKGLTSGNGYTF TGCGCCAGCAGCCAAGACAAGGGACTCACCTCCGGAAATGGCTACACCTTC
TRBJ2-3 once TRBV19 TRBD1 CASSTGQGGADTQYF TGTGCCAGTAGTACGGGACAGGGGGGCGCAGATACGCAGTATTTT
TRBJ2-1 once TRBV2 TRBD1 CASRRDRGPYNEQFF TGTGCCAGCAGGAGGGACAGGGGGCCCTACAATGAGCAGTTCTTC
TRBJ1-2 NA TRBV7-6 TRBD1 CASSLTTGGGYGYTF TGTGCCAGCAGCTTAACGACAGGGGGAGGCTATGGCTACACCTTC
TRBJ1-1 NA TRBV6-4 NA CASSQTGNTEAFF TGCGCCAGCTCCCAGACAGGGAACACTGAAGCTTTCTTT
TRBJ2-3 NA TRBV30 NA CAWRVVDTDTQYF TGTGCCTGGAGGGTGGTAGACACAGATACGCAGTATTTT
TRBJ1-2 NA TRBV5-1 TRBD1 CASSTTGTEGYTF TGCGCCAGCAGTACGACAGGGACAGAGGGCTACACCTTC
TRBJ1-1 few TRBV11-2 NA CASSFTANTEAFF TGTGCCAGCAGCTTCACAGCGAACACTGAAGCTTTCTTT
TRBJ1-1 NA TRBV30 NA CAWTSGAPLSAFF TGTGCCTGGACCTCAGGGGCACCTTTATCAGCTTTCTTT
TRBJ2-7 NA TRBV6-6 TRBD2 CASSFAGTSGYEQYF TGTGCCAGCAGCTTCGCCGGGACTAGCGGTTACGAGCAGTACTTC
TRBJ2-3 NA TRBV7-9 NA CASSSREWSNQDTQYF TGTGCCAGCAGCTCCCGGGAATGGTCGAATCAGGATACGCAGTATTTT
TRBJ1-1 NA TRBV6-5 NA CASSPDGGSNTEAFF TGTGCCAGCAGCCCCGATGGGGGGTCGAACACTGAAGCTTTCTTT
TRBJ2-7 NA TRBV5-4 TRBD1 CASTRGQGTYEQYF TGTGCCAGCACCCGAGGACAGGGAACCTACGAGCAGTACTTC
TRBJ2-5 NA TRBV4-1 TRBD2 CASSRKRGTPLETQYF TGCGCCAGCAGCCGAAAGCGGGGTACTCCCCTGGAGACCCAGTACTTC
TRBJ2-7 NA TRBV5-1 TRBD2 CASSRGLITGTSSAYGQYF TGCGCCAGCAGTCGGGGATTAATCACCGGGACTAGCTCGGCCTACGGGCAGTACTTC
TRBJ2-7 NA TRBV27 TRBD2 CASSPRLAGAYEQYF TGTGCCAGCAGTCCGCGACTAGCGGGGGCCTACGAGCAGTACTTC
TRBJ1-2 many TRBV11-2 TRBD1 CASSFDRGWGYTF TGTGCCAGCAGCTTTGACAGGGGTTGGGGCTACACCTTC
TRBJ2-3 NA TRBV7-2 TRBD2 CASSFGGTGTDTQYF TGTGCCAGCAGCTTCGGGGGGACCGGCACAGATACGCAGTATTTT
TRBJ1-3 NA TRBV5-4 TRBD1 CASSLGQGGSGNTIYF TGTGCCAGCAGCTTGGGACAGGGGGGCTCTGGAAACACCATATATTTT
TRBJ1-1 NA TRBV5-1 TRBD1 CASSPGGQGQAFF TGCGCCAGCAGCCCCGGGGGACAGGGGCAAGCTTTCTTT
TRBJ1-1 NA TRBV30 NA CAWSVSLMNTEAFF TGTGCCTGGAGTGTATCCCTTATGAACACTGAAGCTTTCTTT
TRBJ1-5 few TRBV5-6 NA CASSLGASYSNQPQHF TGTGCCAGCAGCTTGGGTGCCAGTTATAGCAATCAGCCCCAGCATTTT
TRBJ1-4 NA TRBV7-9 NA CASSSPGANEKLFF TGTGCCAGCAGCTCTCCAGGGGCTAATGAAAAACTGTTTTTT
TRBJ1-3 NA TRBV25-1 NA CASSDTRASGNTIYF TGTGCCAGCAGTGATACGCGGGCATCTGGAAACACCATATATTTT
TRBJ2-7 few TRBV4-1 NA CASSQERTPSYEQYF TGCGCCAGCAGCCAAGAACGGACTCCTTCCTACGAGCAGTACTTC
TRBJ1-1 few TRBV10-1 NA CASSEWSRPTGGTEAFF TGCGCCAGCAGTGAGTGGTCCAGACCCACGGGTGGCACTGAAGCTTTCTTT
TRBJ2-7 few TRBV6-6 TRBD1 CASSQTTGGYEQYF TGTGCCAGCAGTCAGACGACAGGGGGCTACGAGCAGTACTTC
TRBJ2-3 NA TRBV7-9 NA CASSSQGGADTQYF TGTGCCAGCAGCTCGCAGGGTGGCGCAGATACGCAGTATTTT
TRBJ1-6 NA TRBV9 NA CASSGWESRGSPLHF TGTGCCAGCAGCGGCTGGGAGTCCAGGGGATCACCCCTCCACTTT
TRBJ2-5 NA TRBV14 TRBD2 CASSQGSSGRQETQYF TGTGCCAGCAGCCAGGGTTCTAGCGGGAGGCAGGAGACCCAGTACTTC
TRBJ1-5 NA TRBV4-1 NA CASSQVGGQGGYQPQHF TGCGCCAGCAGCCAAGTCGGGGGGCAGGGCGGATATCAGCCCCAGCATTTT
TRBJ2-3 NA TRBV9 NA CASSLLSDTQYF TGTGCCAGCAGCCTCCTTTCAGATACGCAGTATTTT
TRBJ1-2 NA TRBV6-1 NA CASSEWASYTF TGTGCCAGCAGTGAATGGGCATCCTACACCTTC
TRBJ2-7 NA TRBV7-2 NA CASSLRRDSYEQYF TGTGCCAGCAGCTTACGGCGGGACTCCTACGAGCAGTACTTC
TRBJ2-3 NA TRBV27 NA CASSRGLSTDTQYF TGTGCCAGCAGTCGGGGACTGAGCACAGATACGCAGTATTTT
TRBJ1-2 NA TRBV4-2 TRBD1 CASSQDLARDSVYGYTF TGTGCCAGCAGCCAAGATCTCGCCAGGGACAGCGTCTATGGCTACACCTTC
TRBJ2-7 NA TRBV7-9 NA CASSLVESYEQYF TGTGCCAGCAGCTTAGTTGAGTCCTACGAGCAGTACTTC
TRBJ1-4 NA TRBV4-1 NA CASSQAGKLFF TGCGCCAGCAGCCAAGCAGGAAAACTGTTTTTT
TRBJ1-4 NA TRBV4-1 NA CASSQEGAINEKLFF TGCGCCAGCAGCCAAGAGGGAGCTATTAATGAAAAACTGTTTTTT
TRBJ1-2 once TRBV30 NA CAWRDSYGYTF TGTGCCTGGAGGGACAGCTATGGCTACACCTTC
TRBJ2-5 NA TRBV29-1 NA CSVEGQAQETQYF TGCAGCGTTGAAGGTCAGGCCCAAGAGACCCAGTACTTC
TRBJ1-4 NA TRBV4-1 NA CASSPQGWSANEKLFF TGCGCCAGCAGCCCCCAGGGGTGGTCCGCTAATGAAAAACTGTTTTTT
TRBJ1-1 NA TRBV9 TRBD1 CASSVGQGEEAFF TGTGCCAGCAGCGTAGGCCAGGGGGAGGAAGCTTTCTTT
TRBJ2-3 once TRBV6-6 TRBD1 CASSSGQGAADTQYF TGTGCCAGCAGTTCCGGACAGGGGGCCGCAGATACGCAGTATTTT
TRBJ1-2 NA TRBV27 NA CASSSERGYGYTF TGTGCCAGCAGTTCCGAGCGGGGCTATGGCTACACCTTC
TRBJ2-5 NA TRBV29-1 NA CSVRRSQETQYF TGCAGCGTACGCAGGTCACAAGAGACCCAGTACTTC
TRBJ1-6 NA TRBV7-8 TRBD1 CASSLDRGRSPLHF TGTGCCAGCAGCTTAGACAGGGGCCGCTCACCCCTCCACTTT
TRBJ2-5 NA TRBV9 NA CASSKADSQETQYF TGTGCCAGCAGCAAAGCCGACAGCCAAGAGACCCAGTACTTC